This TCR beta chain appears in the sequencing data of a study of blood T cell repertoires in COVID-19. Study at large: Samples came from the United States, Italy and Spain, spanning acute and convalescent COVID-19.

Under the authors' procedure: Estimation of nucleated cell counts was performed using reference gene primer amplification. The data were produced by immunoSEQ multiplex PCR, yet TCRdb's version contains in-frame clones alone and is incomplete. V, J and clone size derive from that table, while D and trimming were established from the DNA sequence. The sample lists some 77,000 clones; about four fifths were seen once. The germline V gene has CDR1 SGHNT and CDR2 YYREEE (reference sequence). Trimming stripped 4 bases from V and 8 bases from J, with 12 bases between. This CDR3 is 13 amino acids long. The origin of this receptor is a woman aged 65 to 85 with acute or convalescent COVID-19. Sequenced sample: peripheral blood. This rearrangement joins TRBV5-4 to TRBJ1-4; no reliable D call. Written as DNA, the CDR3 is TGTGCCAGCAGCCTCTGGGAGAGCGAAAAACTGTTTTTT. Its translation is CASSLWESEKLFF.